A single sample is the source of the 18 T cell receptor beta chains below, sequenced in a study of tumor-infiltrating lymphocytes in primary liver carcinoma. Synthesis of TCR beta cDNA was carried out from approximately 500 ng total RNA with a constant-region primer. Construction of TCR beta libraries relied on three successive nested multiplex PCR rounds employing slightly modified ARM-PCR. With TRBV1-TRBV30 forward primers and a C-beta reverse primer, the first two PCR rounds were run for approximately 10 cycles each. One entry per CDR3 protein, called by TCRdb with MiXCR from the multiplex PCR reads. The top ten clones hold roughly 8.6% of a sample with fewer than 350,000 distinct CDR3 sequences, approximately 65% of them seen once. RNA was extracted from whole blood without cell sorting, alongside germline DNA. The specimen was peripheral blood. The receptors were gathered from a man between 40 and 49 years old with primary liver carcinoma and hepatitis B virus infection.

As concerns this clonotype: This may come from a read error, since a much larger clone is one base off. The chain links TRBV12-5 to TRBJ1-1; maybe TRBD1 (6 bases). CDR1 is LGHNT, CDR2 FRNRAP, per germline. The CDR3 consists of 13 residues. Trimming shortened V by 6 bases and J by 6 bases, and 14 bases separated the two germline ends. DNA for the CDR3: TGTGCTAGTGGACGGGACATGGAGTCTGAAGCTTTCTTT. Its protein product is CASGRDMESEAFF.

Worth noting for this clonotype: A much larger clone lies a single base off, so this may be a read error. CDR3 in amino acids: CTSSEVRADTQYF. The DNA for the CDR3 is TGTACCAGCAGTGAAGTCCGGGCAGATACGCAGTATTTT. The chain links TRBV6-1 to TRBJ2-3; D unresolved. CDR3 size: 13 residues. CDR1 is MNHNS and CDR2 is SASEGT in the germline V gene.

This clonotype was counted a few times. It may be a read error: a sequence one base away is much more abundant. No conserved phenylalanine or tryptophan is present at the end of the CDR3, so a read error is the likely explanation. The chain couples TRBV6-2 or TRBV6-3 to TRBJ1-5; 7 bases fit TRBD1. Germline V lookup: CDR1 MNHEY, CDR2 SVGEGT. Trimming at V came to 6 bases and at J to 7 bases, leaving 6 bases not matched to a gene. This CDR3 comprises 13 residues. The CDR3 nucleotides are TGTGCCAGCAGGAAAACAGGGGAACAGCCCCAGCATTTA. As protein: CASRKTGEQPQHL.

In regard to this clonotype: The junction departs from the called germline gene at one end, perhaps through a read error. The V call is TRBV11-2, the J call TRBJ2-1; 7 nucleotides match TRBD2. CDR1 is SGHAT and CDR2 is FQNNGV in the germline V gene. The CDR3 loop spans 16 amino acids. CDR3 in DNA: TGTACCAGCAGTTTTACACTGGCGGGAGCGGGTAATGAGCAGTTCTTC. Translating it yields CTSSFTLAGAGNEQFF.

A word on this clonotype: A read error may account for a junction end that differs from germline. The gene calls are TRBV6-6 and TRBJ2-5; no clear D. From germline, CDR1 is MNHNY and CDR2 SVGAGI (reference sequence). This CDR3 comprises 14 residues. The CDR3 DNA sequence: TGTGCCAGCAGTTACAAGGGCGAGCAAGGGACCCAGTACTTC. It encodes CASSYKGEQGTQYF.

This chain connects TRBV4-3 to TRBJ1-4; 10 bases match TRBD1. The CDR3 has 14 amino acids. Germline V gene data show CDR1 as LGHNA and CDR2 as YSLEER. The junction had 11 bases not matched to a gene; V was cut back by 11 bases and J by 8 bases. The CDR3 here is CAGNRGQGGEKLFF. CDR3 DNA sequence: TGCGCCGGCAACCGCGGACAGGGGGGAGAAAAACTGTTTTTT.

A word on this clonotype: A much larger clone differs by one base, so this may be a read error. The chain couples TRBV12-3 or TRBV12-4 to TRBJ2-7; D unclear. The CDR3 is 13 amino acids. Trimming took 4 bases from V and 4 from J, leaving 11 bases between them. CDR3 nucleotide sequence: TGTGCCAGCAGTTCTGACGTGGTATACGAGCAGTACTTC. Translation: CASSSDVVYEQYF.

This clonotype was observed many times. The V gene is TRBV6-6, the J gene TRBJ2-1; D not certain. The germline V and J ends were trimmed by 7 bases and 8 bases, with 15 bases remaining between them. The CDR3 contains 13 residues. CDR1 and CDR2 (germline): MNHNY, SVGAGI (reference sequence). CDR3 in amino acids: CASTNHANYEQFF. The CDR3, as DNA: TGTGCCAGCACCAATCATGCGAACTATGAGCAGTTCTTC.

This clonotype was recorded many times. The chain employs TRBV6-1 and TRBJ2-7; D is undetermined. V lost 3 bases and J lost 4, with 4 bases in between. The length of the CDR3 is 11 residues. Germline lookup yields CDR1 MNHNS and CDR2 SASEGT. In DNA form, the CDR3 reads TGTGCCAGCAGTGAGGGATACGAGCAGTACTTC. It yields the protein CASSEGYEQYF.

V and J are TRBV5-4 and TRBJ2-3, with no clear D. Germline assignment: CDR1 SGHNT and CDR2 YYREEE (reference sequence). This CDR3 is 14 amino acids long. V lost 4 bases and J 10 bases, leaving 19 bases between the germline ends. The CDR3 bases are TGTGCCAGCAGCAACCCGGGCTTATTGGATGCGCAGTATTTT. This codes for CASSNPGLLDAQYF.

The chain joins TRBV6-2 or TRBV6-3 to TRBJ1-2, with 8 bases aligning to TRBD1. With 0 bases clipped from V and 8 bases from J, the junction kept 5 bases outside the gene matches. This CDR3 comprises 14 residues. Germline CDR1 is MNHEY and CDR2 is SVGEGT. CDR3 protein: CASSYSDRGGGYTF. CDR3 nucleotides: TGTGCCAGCAGTTACTCAGACAGGGGAGGCGGCTACACCTTC.

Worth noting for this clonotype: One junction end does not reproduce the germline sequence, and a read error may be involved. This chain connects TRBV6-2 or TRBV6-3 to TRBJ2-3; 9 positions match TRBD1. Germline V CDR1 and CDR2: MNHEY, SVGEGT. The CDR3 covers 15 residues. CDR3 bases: TGTGTCAGCAGCTGGACAGGGGACCCCACAGATACGCAGTATTTT. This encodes CVSSWTGDPTDTQYF.

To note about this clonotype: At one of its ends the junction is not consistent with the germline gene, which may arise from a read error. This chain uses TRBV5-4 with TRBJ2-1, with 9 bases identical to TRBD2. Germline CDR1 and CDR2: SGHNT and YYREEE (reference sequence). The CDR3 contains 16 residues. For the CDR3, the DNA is TGTGTCAGCAGCTTCCCCCTAGCGGGGACCTACAATGAGCGGTACTTC. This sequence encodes CVSSFPLAGTYNERYF. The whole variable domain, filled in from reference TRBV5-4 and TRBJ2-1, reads ETGVTQSPTHLIKTRGQQVTLRCSSQSGHNTVSWYQQALGQGPQFIFQYYREEENGRGNFPPRFSGLQFPNYSSELNVNALELDDSALYLCVSSFPLAGTYNERYFGPGTRLTVL.

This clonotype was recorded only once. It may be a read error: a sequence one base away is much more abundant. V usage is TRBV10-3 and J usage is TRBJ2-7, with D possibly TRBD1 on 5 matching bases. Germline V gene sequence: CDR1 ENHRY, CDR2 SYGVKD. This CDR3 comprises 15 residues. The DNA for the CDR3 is TGTGCCATCAGAACCGGTCAGTGGGGCTCCTACGAGCGGTACTTC. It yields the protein CAIRTGQWGSYERYF.

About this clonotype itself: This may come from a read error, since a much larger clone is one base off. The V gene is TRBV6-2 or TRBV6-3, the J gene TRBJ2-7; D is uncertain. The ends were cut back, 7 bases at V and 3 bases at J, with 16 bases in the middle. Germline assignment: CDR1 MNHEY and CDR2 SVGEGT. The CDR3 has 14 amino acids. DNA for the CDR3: TGTGCCAGCAATTCTTTTGGGCCAGGCTACGAGCAGTACTTC. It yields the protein CASNSFGPGYEQYF.

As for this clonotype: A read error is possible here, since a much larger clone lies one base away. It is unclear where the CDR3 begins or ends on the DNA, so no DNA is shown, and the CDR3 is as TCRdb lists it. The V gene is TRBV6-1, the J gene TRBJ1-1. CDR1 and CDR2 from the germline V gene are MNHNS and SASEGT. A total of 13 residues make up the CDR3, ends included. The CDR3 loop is CASSVGGGTEALF.

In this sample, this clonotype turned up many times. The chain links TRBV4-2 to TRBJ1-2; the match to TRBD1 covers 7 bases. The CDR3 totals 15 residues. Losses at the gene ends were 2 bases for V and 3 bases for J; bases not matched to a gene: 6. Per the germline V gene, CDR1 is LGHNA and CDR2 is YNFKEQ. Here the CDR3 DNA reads TGTGCCAGCAGCCAAAACCGGGACAGCGACTATGGCTACACCTTC. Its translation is CASSQNRDSDYGYTF.

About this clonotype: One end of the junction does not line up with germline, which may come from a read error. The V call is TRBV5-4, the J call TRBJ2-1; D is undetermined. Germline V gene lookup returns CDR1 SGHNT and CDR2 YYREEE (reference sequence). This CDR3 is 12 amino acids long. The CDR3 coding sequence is TGTGCCAACAGCTCTGGATACGATGAGCAGTTCTTC. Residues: CANSSGYDEQFF.